This T cell receptor (beta chain) was captured by sequencing in a study of shared clonotypes between healthy human individuals. Notes on the study in general: Some naive CD4 clonotypes, around 5%, turned up in common across a few donors.

Here immunoSEQ multiplex PCR was the method, and the copy in TCRdb shows in-frame clones only, minus some. In the table there are roughly 550,000 clones, 95% to 96% of which are singletons. The V gene's germline CDR1 is MNHEY and CDR2 SMNVEV (reference sequence). Trimming took 6 bases from V and 3 from J; bases not matched to a gene: 8. This CDR3 spans 15 amino acids. Naive CD8 cells lacked CD45RO, underwent positive selection for CCR7 and left out terminally differentiated effector memory CD45RA+ cells. About this clone itself: The antigen is unknown.

This sequence joins TRBV27 and TRBJ2-5; 9 bases match TRBD1. The sequenced sample was naive CD8+ T cells sorted from blood. The source of this sequence is a woman in her thirties in good health. CDR3 amino acids: CASRGLGQGEETQYF. The CDR3 nucleotides are TGTGCCAGCAGGGGCCTGGGACAGGGAGAAGAGACCCAGTACTTC.